Listed below are T cell receptor beta chains from one sample, sequenced in a study of T cell responses to AZD1222 COVID-19 vaccine. Profiled with immunoSEQ multiplex PCR; TCRdb holds only in-frame clones, not every one. The sample has under 35,000 clones; about 86% are singletons. The source was peripheral blood, collected on day 0 of AZD1222 vaccination. The receptors come from an adult in good health. Both conserved end residues are part of each CDR3. Fields, in order: V gene, J gene, clone size, D gene, CDR3 protein, CDR3 DNA. D genes are given only for firm matches. Not all rows give a size; the values are once, few, many and, for expanded clones, a class.

V gene: TRBV7-2; J gene: TRBJ2-3; clone size: -; D gene: TRBD2; CDR3 protein: CASSLARGRSTDTQYF; CDR3 DNA: TGTGCCAGCAGCTTAGCTCGCGGGAGGAGCACAGATACGCAGTATTTT
V gene: TRBV6-2/TRBV6-3; J gene: TRBJ2-3; clone size: -; D gene: -; CDR3 protein: CASSLPDSTDTQYF; CDR3 DNA: TGTGCCAGCAGCCTACCAGACAGCACAGATACGCAGTATTTT
V gene: TRBV28; J gene: TRBJ1-5; clone size: -; D gene: -; CDR3 protein: CASSSTKQPQHF; CDR3 DNA: TGTGCCAGCAGTTCGACGAAGCAGCCCCAGCATTTT
V gene: TRBV2; J gene: TRBJ2-3; clone size: -; D gene: -; CDR3 protein: CASRALLAQSTDTQYF; CDR3 DNA: TGTGCCAGCAGGGCACTCCTAGCCCAAAGCACAGATACGCAGTATTTT
V gene: TRBV6-5; J gene: TRBJ2-7; clone size: -; D gene: -; CDR3 protein: CASSYSDWAEKYF; CDR3 DNA: TGTGCCAGCAGTTACTCCGACTGGGCTGAGAAGTACTTC
V gene: TRBV7-3; J gene: TRBJ2-5; clone size: -; D gene: TRBD2; CDR3 protein: CASSLAGGLETQYF; CDR3 DNA: TGTGCCAGCAGCTTAGCGGGAGGTTTGGAGACCCAGTACTTC
V gene: TRBV5-1; J gene: TRBJ2-7; clone size: -; D gene: TRBD1; CDR3 protein: CASSIGQGSYEQYF; CDR3 DNA: TGCGCCAGCAGCATCGGACAGGGCTCCTACGAGCAGTACTTC
V gene: TRBV6-5; J gene: TRBJ1-5; clone size: few; D gene: -; CDR3 protein: CASKVWVSNQPQHF; CDR3 DNA: TGTGCCAGCAAAGTTTGGGTGTCTAATCAGCCCCAGCATTTT
V gene: TRBV6-2/TRBV6-3; J gene: TRBJ2-5; clone size: -; D gene: -; CDR3 protein: CASSYRRDEGEQETQYF; CDR3 DNA: TGTGCCAGCAGTTACCGCAGGGATGAAGGAGAACAAGAGACCCAGTACTTC
V gene: TRBV5-1; J gene: TRBJ1-2; clone size: -; D gene: -; CDR3 protein: CASSLASGSNGYTF; CDR3 DNA: TGCGCCAGCAGCTTGGCGTCTGGCTCGAATGGCTACACCTTC
V gene: TRBV5-6; J gene: TRBJ1-6; clone size: -; D gene: -; CDR3 protein: CASSLDGGERNSPLHF; CDR3 DNA: TGTGCCAGCAGCTTGGATGGCGGGGAGCGAAATTCACCCCTCCACTTT
V gene: TRBV29-1; J gene: TRBJ2-1; clone size: -; D gene: TRBD2; CDR3 protein: CSVRGLGGSSYNEQFF; CDR3 DNA: TGCAGCGTGAGAGGGCTAGGCGGGAGCTCCTACAATGAGCAGTTCTTC
V gene: TRBV10-3; J gene: TRBJ2-1; clone size: few; D gene: TRBD2; CDR3 protein: CAISESSGGLRGQEQFF; CDR3 DNA: TGTGCCATCAGTGAAAGTAGCGGGGGGCTCCGCGGTCAGGAGCAGTTCTTC
V gene: TRBV11-2; J gene: TRBJ1-2; clone size: -; D gene: TRBD1; CDR3 protein: CASSLGAGDRGPTNYGYTF; CDR3 DNA: TGTGCCAGCAGCTTAGGGGCGGGGGACAGGGGGCCCACTAACTATGGCTACACCTTC
V gene: TRBV9; J gene: TRBJ1-1; clone size: -; D gene: -; CDR3 protein: CASSAGGGTEAFF; CDR3 DNA: TGTGCCAGCAGCGCGGGGGGAGGCACTGAAGCTTTCTTT
V gene: TRBV7-2; J gene: TRBJ1-5; clone size: -; D gene: -; CDR3 protein: CASSLGAGRNQPQHF; CDR3 DNA: TGTGCCAGCAGCCTAGGGGCGGGACGAAATCAGCCCCAGCATTTT
V gene: TRBV27; J gene: TRBJ1-1; clone size: -; D gene: -; CDR3 protein: CASSFRGSEAFF; CDR3 DNA: TGTGCCAGCAGTTTTCGGGGGTCCGAGGCTTTCTTT
V gene: TRBV29-1; J gene: TRBJ2-5; clone size: -; D gene: TRBD2; CDR3 protein: CSVEDPERGGQETQYF; CDR3 DNA: TGCAGCGTTGAAGATCCGGAGCGGGGGGGCCAAGAGACCCAGTACTTC
V gene: TRBV7-3; J gene: TRBJ1-2; clone size: -; D gene: -; CDR3 protein: CASSPRRDGVGYTF; CDR3 DNA: TGTGCCAGCAGCCCAAGGCGGGACGGTGTCGGCTACACCTTC
V gene: TRBV4-3; J gene: TRBJ1-6; clone size: -; D gene: TRBD1; CDR3 protein: CASSQVRTGGNPLHF; CDR3 DNA: TGCGCCAGCAGCCAAGTCAGGACAGGGGGTAATCCCCTCCACTTT
V gene: TRBV7-8; J gene: TRBJ2-7; clone size: few; D gene: -; CDR3 protein: CASSLGAFRSYEQYF; CDR3 DNA: TGTGCCAGCAGCTTAGGGGCTTTTCGCTCCTACGAGCAGTACTTC
V gene: TRBV29-1; J gene: TRBJ1-2; clone size: -; D gene: -; CDR3 protein: CSVAQGRGTNYGYTF; CDR3 DNA: TGCAGCGTCGCCCAGGGAAGAGGAACTAACTATGGCTACACCTTC
V gene: TRBV3-1/TRBV3-2; J gene: TRBJ1-1; clone size: -; D gene: -; CDR3 protein: CASSRAHTLQEAFF; CDR3 DNA: TGTGCCAGCAGCCGAGCACACACCCTTCAGGAAGCTTTCTTT
V gene: TRBV28; J gene: TRBJ2-7; clone size: -; D gene: TRBD1; CDR3 protein: CASSRAKGASWEQYF; CDR3 DNA: TGTGCCAGCAGTAGGGCTAAGGGGGCCAGTTGGGAGCAGTACTTC
V gene: TRBV5-3; J gene: TRBJ2-3; clone size: -; D gene: -; CDR3 protein: CARSRRDTQYF; CDR3 DNA: TGTGCCAGAAGCCGCCGGGATACGCAGTATTTT